The subject of this entry is one T cell receptor beta chain. What it binds is not known. The data were obtained in a study of long-term antiretroviral therapy in people with HIV. Overall study: The 2015 immediate-ART recommendation came about a decade after the earliest samples. Study observations and caveats: Repertoires in HIV (unlike those of controls) had narrower CDR3 length ranges. Clones that expanded before ART (that is, prior to treatment) dominated the repertoire at all time points.

In germline, CDR1 is SGDLS, CDR2 YYNGEE. V gave up 6 bases and J gave up 2 bases, with 13 bases separating them. The CDR3 runs 14 residues. The assay used was immunoSEQ (version v3.0), run at survey level. Clones were read by immunoSEQ multiplex PCR, and TCRdb kept only the in-frame ones, dropping some. The repertoire holds 30,000 to 40,000 clones, with 75% to 90% as singletons. The V call is TRBV9, the J call TRBJ2-3; D is uncertain. The TCR was taken from a man aged 18 to 30 with HIV. Material: unsorted PBMCs, obtained 1.5 years after starting antiretroviral therapy. DNA of the CDR3: TGTGCCAGCACCCGGGCCCCCTCCACAGATACGCAGTATTTT. It is translated as CASTRAPSTDTQYF.